This TCR beta chain derives from a study of beta chain features in type 1 diabetes. The study reverse transcribed the entire isolated RNA, so it sequenced expressed TCRB transcripts. Profiling relied on immunoSEQ multiplex PCR, and the TCRdb table lists in-frame clones only, not all of them. The sample lists around 250,000 clones, approximately 13% occurring once. Notes on the study in general: Shortening of TCRB CDR3s, moderate but significant, appeared in all four CD4+ subsets of Type 1 diabetes patients.

About this clone itself: Antigen: not known.

The CDR3 runs 15 residues. The germline CDR1 and CDR2 sequences are MNHEY and SMNVEV (reference sequence). V shed 3 bases and J shed 3 bases, with 14 bases lying between them. The sequence derives from a young man with type 1 diabetes. The chain carries TRBV27 and TRBJ1-2; the D gene is possibly TRBD1 (5 bases). Sequenced input: naive CD4+ T cells from blood. CDR3 sequence reads: CASSLMARVDYGYTF. The DNA of the CDR3 is TGTGCCAGCAGTTTGATGGCCAGGGTTGACTATGGCTACACCTTC.